This TCR beta chain was obtained from a study of control samples from healthy donors and cancer patients. Germline trimming cut 0 bases from V and 4 bases from J; bases unmatched to any gene: 7. Germline CDR1 and CDR2: SGDLS and YYNGEE. This CDR3 contains 16 residues. Profiled with immunoSEQ multiplex PCR; TCRdb holds only in-frame clones, not every one. The sample comprises 100,000 to 150,000 clones, roughly 92% of which are singletons, and 5.5% rests with the top ten. Sequences were obtained from blood. The V call is TRBV9, the J call TRBJ2-3; 8 bases agree with TRBD1. The source is a man aged 18 to 30 in good health. The DNA for the CDR3 is TGTGCCAGCAGCGTAGATCCCAGGGGGCGCCCAGATACGCAGTATTTT. This encodes CASSVDPRGRPDTQYF.